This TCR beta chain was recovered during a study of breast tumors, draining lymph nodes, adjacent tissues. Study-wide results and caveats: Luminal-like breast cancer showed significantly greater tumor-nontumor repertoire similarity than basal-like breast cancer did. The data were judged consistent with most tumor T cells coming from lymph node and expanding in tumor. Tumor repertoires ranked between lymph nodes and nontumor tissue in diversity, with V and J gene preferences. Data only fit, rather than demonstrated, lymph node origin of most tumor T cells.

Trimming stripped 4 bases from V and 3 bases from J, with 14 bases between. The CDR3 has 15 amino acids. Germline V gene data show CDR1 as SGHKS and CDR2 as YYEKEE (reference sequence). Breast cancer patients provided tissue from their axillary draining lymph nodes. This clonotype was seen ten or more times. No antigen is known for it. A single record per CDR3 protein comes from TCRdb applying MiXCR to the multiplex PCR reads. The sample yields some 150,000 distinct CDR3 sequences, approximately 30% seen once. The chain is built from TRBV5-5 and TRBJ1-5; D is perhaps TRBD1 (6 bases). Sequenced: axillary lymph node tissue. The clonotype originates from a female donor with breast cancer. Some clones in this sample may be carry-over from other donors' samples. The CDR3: CASSRGPGDNQPQHF. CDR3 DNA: TGTGCCAGCAGCCGGGGTCCAGGGGACAATCAGCCCCAGCATTTT.